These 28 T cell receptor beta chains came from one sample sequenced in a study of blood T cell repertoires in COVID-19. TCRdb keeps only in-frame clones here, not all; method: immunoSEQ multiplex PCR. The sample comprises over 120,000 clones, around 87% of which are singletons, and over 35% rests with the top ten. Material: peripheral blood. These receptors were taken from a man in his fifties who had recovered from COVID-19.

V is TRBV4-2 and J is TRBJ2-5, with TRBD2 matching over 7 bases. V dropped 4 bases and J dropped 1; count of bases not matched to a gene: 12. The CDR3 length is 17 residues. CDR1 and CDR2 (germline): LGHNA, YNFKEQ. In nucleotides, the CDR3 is TGTGCCAGCAGCCCGGGGGGAGCGGGGACCCCCCAAGAGACCCAGTACTTC. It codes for CASSPGGAGTPQETQYF.

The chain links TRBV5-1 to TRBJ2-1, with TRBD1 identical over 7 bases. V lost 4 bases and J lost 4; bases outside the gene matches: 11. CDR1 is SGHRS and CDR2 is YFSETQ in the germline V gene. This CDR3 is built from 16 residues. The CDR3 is CASSILGGQLYNEQFF. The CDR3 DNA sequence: TGCGCCAGCAGCATTTTAGGGGGACAGCTTTACAATGAGCAGTTCTTC.

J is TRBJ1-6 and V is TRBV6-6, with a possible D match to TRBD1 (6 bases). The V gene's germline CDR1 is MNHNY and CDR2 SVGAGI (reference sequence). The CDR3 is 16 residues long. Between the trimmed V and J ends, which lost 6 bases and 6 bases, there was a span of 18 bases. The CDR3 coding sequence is TGTGCCAGCAGCCGATCTACAGGGATTCTTAATTCACCCCTCCACTTT. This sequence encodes CASSRSTGILNSPLHF.

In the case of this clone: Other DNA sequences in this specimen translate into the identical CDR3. The CDR3 DNA reads TGTGCCAGCAGCCCATCGGGGGGTTACGAGCAGTACTTC. Translating it yields CASSPSGGYEQYF. The V call is TRBV7-2, the J call TRBJ2-7, with 7 bases lining up with TRBD2. V trimming: 5 bases; J trimming: 4 bases; junction bases outside the gene matches: 5. Germline values: CDR1 SGHTA, CDR2 FQGNSA. The CDR3 spans 13 residues.

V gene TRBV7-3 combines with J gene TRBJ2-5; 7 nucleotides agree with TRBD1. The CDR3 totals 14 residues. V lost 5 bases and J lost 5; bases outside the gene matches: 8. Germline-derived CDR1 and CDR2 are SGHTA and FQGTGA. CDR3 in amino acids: CASSASGQLETQYF. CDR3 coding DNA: TGTGCCAGCAGCGCCTCGGGACAGTTGGAGACCCAGTACTTC.

The CDR3 region has the DNA TGTGCCAGCAGTGAACGACAGGGGTGGATGGAAGCTTTCTTT. Translated: CASSERQGWMEAFF. The chain is built from TRBV2 and TRBJ1-1; TRBD1 agrees at 8 bases. V trimming: 2 bases; J trimming: 8 bases; junction bases outside the gene matches: 7. Germline loops: CDR1 SNHLY, CDR2 FYNNEI. The CDR3 contains 14 residues.

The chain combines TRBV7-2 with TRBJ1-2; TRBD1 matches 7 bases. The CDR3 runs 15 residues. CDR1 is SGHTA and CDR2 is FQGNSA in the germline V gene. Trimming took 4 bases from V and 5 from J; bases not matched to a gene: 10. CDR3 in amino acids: CASSSYLTGDYGYTF. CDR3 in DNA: TGTGCCAGCAGCTCATACCTTACAGGGGATTATGGCTACACCTTC.

CDR3 loop: CASSHQSWGGTDTQYF. The CDR3 bases are TGCGCCAGCAGTCACCAGTCATGGGGAGGTACAGATACGCAGTATTTT. The chain uses TRBV23-1 and TRBJ2-3; the D gene is possibly TRBD2 (6 bases). TRBV23-1 is noted as an ORF with a role that remains uncertain. V was cut by 3 bases and J by 3 bases, with 16 bases left in between. The CDR3 runs to 16 residues.

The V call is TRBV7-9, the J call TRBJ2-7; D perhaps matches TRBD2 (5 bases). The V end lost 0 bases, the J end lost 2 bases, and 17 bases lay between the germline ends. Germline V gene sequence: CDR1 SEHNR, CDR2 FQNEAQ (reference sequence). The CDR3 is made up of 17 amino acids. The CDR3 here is CASSLAQREGSPYEQYF. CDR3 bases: TGTGCCAGCAGCTTAGCGCAACGGGAAGGGTCCCCCTACGAGCAGTACTTC.

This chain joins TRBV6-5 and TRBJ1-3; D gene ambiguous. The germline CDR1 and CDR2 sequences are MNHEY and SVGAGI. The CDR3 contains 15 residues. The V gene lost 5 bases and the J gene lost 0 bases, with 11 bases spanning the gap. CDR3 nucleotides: TGTGCCAGCAGTCCTAGAATTAACTCTGGAAACACCATATATTTT. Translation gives CASSPRINSGNTIYF.

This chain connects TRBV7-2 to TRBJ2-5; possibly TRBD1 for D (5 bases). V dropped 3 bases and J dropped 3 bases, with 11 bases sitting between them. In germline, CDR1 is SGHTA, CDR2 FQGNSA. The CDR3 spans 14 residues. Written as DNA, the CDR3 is TGTGCCAGCAGCTTGAACCTAGGGGAAGAGACCCAGTACTTC. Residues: CASSLNLGEETQYF.

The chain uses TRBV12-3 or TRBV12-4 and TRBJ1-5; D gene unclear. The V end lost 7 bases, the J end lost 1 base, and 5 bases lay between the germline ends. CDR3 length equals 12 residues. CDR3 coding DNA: TGTGCCAGCACCAGGAGCAATCAGCCCCAGCATTTT. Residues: CASTRSNQPQHF.

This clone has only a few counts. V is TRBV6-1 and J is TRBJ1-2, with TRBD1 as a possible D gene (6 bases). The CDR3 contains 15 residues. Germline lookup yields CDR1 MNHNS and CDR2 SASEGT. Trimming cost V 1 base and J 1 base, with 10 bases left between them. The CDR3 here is CASSEGPGDNYGYTF. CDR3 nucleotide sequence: TGTGCCAGCAGTGAAGGTCCAGGGGATAACTATGGCTACACCTTC.

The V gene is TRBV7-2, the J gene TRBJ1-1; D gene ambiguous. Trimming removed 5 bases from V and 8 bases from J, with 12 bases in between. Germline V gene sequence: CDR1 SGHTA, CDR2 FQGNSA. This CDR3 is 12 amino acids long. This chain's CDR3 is CASSLHEYEAFF. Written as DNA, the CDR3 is TGTGCCAGCAGCCTCCATGAGTACGAAGCTTTCTTT. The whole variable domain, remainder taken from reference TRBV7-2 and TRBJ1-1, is GAGVSQSPSNKVTEKGKDVELRCDPISGHTALYWYRQSLGQGLEFLIYFQGNSAPDKSGLPSDRFSAERTGGSVSTLTIQRTQQEDSAVYLCASSLHEYEAFFGQGTRLTVV.

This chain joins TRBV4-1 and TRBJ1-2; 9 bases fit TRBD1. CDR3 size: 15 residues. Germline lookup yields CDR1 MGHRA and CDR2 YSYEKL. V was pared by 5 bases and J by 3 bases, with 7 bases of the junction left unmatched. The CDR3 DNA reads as TGCGCCAGCAGCAAAGGACAGGGGCCGGACTATGGCTACACCTTC. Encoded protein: CASSKGQGPDYGYTF.

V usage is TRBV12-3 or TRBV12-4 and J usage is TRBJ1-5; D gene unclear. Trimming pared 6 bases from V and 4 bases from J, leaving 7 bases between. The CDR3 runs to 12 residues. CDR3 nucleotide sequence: TGTGCCAGCAGCCCCCGTAATCAGCCCCAGCATTTT. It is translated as CASSPRNQPQHF.

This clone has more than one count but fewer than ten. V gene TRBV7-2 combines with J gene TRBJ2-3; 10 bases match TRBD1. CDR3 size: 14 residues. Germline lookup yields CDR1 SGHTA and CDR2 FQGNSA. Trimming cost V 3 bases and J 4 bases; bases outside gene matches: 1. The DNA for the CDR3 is TGTGCCAGCAGCTTGGACAGGGGGGCAGATACGCAGTATTTT. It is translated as CASSLDRGADTQYF.

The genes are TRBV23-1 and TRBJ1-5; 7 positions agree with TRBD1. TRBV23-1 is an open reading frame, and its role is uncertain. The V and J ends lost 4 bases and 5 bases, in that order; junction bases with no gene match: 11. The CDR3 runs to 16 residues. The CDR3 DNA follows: TGCGCCAGCAGTCCTCACCCGACAGGGTGCGATCAGCCCCAGCATTTT. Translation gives CASSPHPTGCDQPQHF.

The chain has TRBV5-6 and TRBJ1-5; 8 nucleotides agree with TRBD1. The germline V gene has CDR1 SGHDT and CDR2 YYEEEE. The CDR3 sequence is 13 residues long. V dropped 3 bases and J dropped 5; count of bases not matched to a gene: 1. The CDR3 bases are TGTGCCAGCAGCTCGACAGGGGATCAGCCCCAGCATTTT. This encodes CASSSTGDQPQHF.

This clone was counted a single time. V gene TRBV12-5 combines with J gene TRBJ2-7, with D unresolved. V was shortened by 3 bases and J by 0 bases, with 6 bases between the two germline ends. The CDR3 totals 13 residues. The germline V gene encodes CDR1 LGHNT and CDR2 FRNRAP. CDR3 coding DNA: TGTGCTAGTGGTTTTGAGGCCTCCTACGAGCAGTACTTC. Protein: CASGFEASYEQYF.

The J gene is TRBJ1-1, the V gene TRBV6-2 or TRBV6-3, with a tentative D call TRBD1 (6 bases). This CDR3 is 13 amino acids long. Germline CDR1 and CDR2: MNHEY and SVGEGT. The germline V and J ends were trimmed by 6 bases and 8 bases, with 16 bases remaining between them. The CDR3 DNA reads TGTGCCAGCAGATACCGGGACACGGTCGAAGCTTTCTTT. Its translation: CASRYRDTVEAFF.

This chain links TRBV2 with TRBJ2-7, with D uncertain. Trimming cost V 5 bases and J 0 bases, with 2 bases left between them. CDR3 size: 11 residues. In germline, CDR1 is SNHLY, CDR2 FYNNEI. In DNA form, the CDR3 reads TGTGCCAGCAGTTACTCCTACGAGCAGTACTTC. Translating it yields CASSYSYEQYF.

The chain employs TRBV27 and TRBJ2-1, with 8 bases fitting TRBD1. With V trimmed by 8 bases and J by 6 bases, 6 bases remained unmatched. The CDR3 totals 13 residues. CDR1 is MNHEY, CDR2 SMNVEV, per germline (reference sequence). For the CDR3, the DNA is TGTGCCAGCGCTGGGACAGGTGTCAATGAGCAGTTCTTC. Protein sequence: CASAGTGVNEQFF.

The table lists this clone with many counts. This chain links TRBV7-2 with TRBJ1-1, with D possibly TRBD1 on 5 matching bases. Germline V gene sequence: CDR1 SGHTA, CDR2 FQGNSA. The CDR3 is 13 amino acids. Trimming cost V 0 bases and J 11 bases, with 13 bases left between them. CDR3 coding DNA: TGTGCCAGCAGCTTAGCGCTGACCCGGGGGGCTTTCTTT. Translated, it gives CASSLALTRGAFF.

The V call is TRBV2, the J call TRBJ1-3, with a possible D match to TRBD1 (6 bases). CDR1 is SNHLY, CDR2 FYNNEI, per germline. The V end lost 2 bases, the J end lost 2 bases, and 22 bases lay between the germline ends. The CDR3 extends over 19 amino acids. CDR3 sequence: CASSESGGAAVGTGNTIYF. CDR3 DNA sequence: TGTGCCAGCAGTGAATCGGGGGGGGCGGCAGTAGGGACTGGAAACACCATATATTTT.

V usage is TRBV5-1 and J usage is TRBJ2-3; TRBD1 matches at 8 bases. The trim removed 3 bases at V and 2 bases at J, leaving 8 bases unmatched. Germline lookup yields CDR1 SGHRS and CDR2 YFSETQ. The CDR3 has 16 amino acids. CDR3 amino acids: CASSWQGQVPTDTQYF. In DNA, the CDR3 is TGCGCCAGCAGCTGGCAGGGACAGGTTCCCACAGATACGCAGTATTTT.

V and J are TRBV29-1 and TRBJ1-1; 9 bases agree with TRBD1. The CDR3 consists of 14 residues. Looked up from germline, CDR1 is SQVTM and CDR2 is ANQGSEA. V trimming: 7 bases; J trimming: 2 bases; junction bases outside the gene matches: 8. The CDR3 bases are TGCAGCGCCCCGAGACAGGGGGATAACACTGAAGCTTTCTTT. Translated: CSAPRQGDNTEAFF.

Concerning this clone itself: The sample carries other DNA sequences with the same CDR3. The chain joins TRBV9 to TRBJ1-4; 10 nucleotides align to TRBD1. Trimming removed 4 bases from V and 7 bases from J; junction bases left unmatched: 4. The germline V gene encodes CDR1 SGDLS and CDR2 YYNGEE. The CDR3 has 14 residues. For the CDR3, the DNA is TGTGCCAGCAGCCGGACAGGGGGAGGTGAAAAACTGTTTTTT. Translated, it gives CASSRTGGGEKLFF.